The 27 T cell receptor beta chains given below trace back to one sample, sequenced in a study of monozygotic twins with inflammatory bowel disease. From the 5' RACE reads, TCRdb lists one entry per CDR3 protein and no DNA. The sample's table shows more than 300,000 distinct CDR3 sequences. The sequencing sample was made of blood. The receptors stem from a human donor with ulcerative colitis or Crohn's disease, or a healthy co-twin of an affected twin (not recorded which).

The chain has TRBV20-1 and TRBJ1-2; TCRdb returns TRBD1, unconfirmable since there is no DNA. CDR3 size: 13 residues. Germline V gene data show CDR1 as DFQATT and CDR2 as SNEGSKA (reference sequence). Here the CDR3 reads CSAREGDNYGYTF.

The V call is TRBV20-1, the J call TRBJ2-1. This CDR3 region has 14 residues. Germline CDR1 is DFQATT and CDR2 is SNEGSKA (reference sequence). The CDR3 sequence: CSASRGFSYNEQFF.

This chain joins TRBV24-1 and TRBJ2-1; TCRdb calls TRBD1, which cannot be checked without DNA. Germline V gene lookup returns CDR1 KGHDR and CDR2 SFDVKD. The CDR3 is 16 residues long. The CDR3 reads CATSGGTGSSYNEQFF.

V and J are TRBV15 and TRBJ2-3; TCRdb reports TRBD2, a call that lacks DNA to check it against. Germline loops: CDR1 LNHNV, CDR2 YYDKDF (reference sequence). CDR3 size: 21 residues. This chain's CDR3 is CATSRSPVSGGAFGFTDTQYF.

This chain uses TRBV7-2 with TRBJ2-1; with no DNA, the TCRdb D assignment of TRBD1 cannot be verified. CDR1 is SGHTA, CDR2 FQGNSA, per germline. CDR3 length: 14 residues. This chain's CDR3 is CASSTGTGIHEQFF. Full variable domain (rest looked up from reference TRBV7-2 and TRBJ2-1): GAGVSQSPSNKVTEKGKDVELRCDPISGHTALYWYRQSLGQGLEFLIYFQGNSAPDKSGLPSDRFSAERTGGSVSTLTIQRTQQEDSAVYLCASSTGTGIHEQFFGPGTRLTVL.

CDR3 protein: CASSQPGSYGYTF. The chain uses TRBV7-2 and TRBJ1-2. Germline CDR1 and CDR2: SGHTA and FQGNSA. CDR3 size: 13 residues.

CDR3: CASTQQGSWGSPLHF. The rearrangement uses TRBV2 and TRBJ1-6; the TCRdb call, TRBD1, lacks DNA for checking. This CDR3 region has 15 residues. The germline CDR1 and CDR2 sequences are SNHLY and FYNNEI.

The chain recombines TRBV6-5 with TRBJ2-3; checking the TCRdb D call of TRBD1 is not possible without DNA. The CDR3 spans 15 residues. Per the germline V gene, CDR1 is MNHEY and CDR2 is SVGAGI. This CDR3 reads CASSYSAGAADTQYF.

The genes are TRBV6-1 and TRBJ1-5; TCRdb gives TRBD1 as the D gene, but with no DNA this cannot be confirmed. The germline gives CDR1 MNHNS, CDR2 SASEGT. The CDR3 sequence is 16 residues long. CDR3 protein: CASSVEGGLSNQPQHF.

The rearrangement joins TRBV5-1 to TRBJ2-1; the TCRdb call, TRBD1, lacks DNA for checking. Per germline, CDR1 SGHRS and CDR2 YFSETQ. This CDR3 is 16 amino acids long. The CDR3 reads CASSGAGTSGHNEQFF.

The CDR3 sequence is CASRHTNTEAFF. The rearrangement joins TRBV12-3 or TRBV12-4 to TRBJ1-1. The CDR3 spans 12 residues.

The V and J genes are TRBV4-1 and TRBJ2-5; TCRdb picks TRBD2, but there is no DNA to check that call. The CDR3 is 15 residues long. CDR1 is MGHRA and CDR2 is YSYEKL in the germline V gene. The CDR3 spells CASSQDRGGKETQYF.

The chain employs TRBV7-2 and TRBJ2-5; TCRdb picks TRBD1, but there is no DNA to check that call. Per the germline V gene, CDR1 is SGHTA and CDR2 is FQGNSA. This CDR3 spans 13 amino acids. The CDR3: CASSLGGWETQYF.

V gene TRBV19 combines with J gene TRBJ2-4; checking the TCRdb D call of TRBD1 is not possible without DNA. Germline assignment: CDR1 LNHDA and CDR2 SQIVND (reference sequence). The CDR3 covers 12 residues. CDR3 sequence reads: CASSMWGPRQYF.

This chain joins TRBV12-3 or TRBV12-4 and TRBJ2-7; as DNA is missing, the TRBD1 call by TCRdb cannot be tested. This CDR3 has 16 residues. CDR3: CASTKTPGQGDYEQYF.

The V and J genes are TRBV9 and TRBJ1-3; TCRdb's D call of TRBD1 is untestable without DNA. Germline lookup yields CDR1 SGDLS and CDR2 YYNGEE. The CDR3 is 14 amino acids. CDR3 protein: CASSVDRAGNTIYF.

The chain is built from TRBV20-1 and TRBJ1-5; TCRdb's D call of TRBD1 is untestable without DNA. Looked up from germline, CDR1 is DFQATT and CDR2 is SNEGSKA (reference sequence). This CDR3 is built from 15 residues. CDR3 residues: CSAKRPGDGNQPQHF.

This chain joins TRBV7-2 and TRBJ2-3; lacking DNA, the TRBD1 call made by TCRdb goes unchecked. CDR3 size: 16 residues. Germline assignment: CDR1 SGHTA and CDR2 FQGNSA. This chain's CDR3 is CASSLPTRDLTDTQYF.

The CDR3 sequence: CASSLGGTGLNTEAFF. The genes are TRBV5-4 and TRBJ1-1; absent DNA, TCRdb's TRBD1 call cannot be checked. CDR1 and CDR2 from the germline V gene are SGHNT and YYREEE (reference sequence). CDR3 length equals 16 residues.

The chain has TRBV5-1 and TRBJ1-6. Germline lookup yields CDR1 SGHRS and CDR2 YFSETQ. CDR3 length equals 14 residues. CDR3 sequence: CASRQVVDNSPLHF.

This chain's CDR3 is CSASWDRMPYEQYF. The V gene is TRBV20-1, the J gene TRBJ2-7; TCRdb selects TRBD1, and the lack of DNA leaves this call unchecked. The CDR3 spans 14 residues. Germline V gene sequence: CDR1 DFQATT, CDR2 SNEGSKA (reference sequence).

The J gene is TRBJ2-1, the V gene TRBV19; TCRdb gives TRBD1 as the D gene, but with no DNA this cannot be confirmed. Germline V gene data show CDR1 as LNHDA and CDR2 as SQIVND (reference sequence). The CDR3 sequence is 16 residues long. This CDR3 reads CASSIAGGDIYNEQFF.

The chain links TRBV6-4 to TRBJ2-2; the TCRdb call, TRBD1, lacks DNA for checking. The CDR3 is 15 residues long. From germline, CDR1 is MRHNA and CDR2 SNTAGT. CDR3 residues: CASSDSGGNTGELFF.

This sequence joins TRBV7-8 and TRBJ2-7. CDR1 and CDR2 from the germline V gene are SGHVS and FQNEAQ. The CDR3 is made up of 11 amino acids. The CDR3 region is CASSYALEQYF.

The chain couples TRBV29-1 to TRBJ2-3; TCRdb calls TRBD1, which cannot be checked without DNA. CDR3 length: 15 amino acids. CDR1 is SQVTM, CDR2 ANQGSEA, per germline. The CDR3 region is CSVDRTGGMADTQYF.

V gene TRBV28 combines with J gene TRBJ1-5; checking the TCRdb D call of TRBD1 is not possible without DNA. CDR1 is MDHEN and CDR2 is SYDVKM in the germline V gene. This CDR3 region has 15 residues. This CDR3 is CASSLEQGATEPQHF. Based on the CDR3 plus reference TRBV28 and TRBJ1-5, the full variable domain is DVKVTQSSRYLVKRTGEKVFLECVQDMDHENMFWYRQDPGLGLRLIYFSYDVKMKEKGDIPEGYSVSREKKERFSLILESASTNQTSMYLCASSLEQGATEPQHFGDGTRLSIL.

The rearrangement joins TRBV12-3 or TRBV12-4 to TRBJ1-5. The CDR3 covers 14 residues. The CDR3 is CASSSGTLDQPQHF.